The 17 T cell receptor beta chains below come from one sample, sequenced in a study of blood T cell repertoires in COVID-19. The method was immunoSEQ multiplex PCR; TCRdb's version includes in-frame clones alone and lacks a portion of them. The sample yields about 190,000 clones, approximately 86% seen once. The sequencing sample was made of peripheral blood. Source of these receptors: a man aged 40-49 years with active or convalescent COVID-19.

This chain links TRBV9 with TRBJ2-1; 8 bases are a match to TRBD2. Germline V gene data show CDR1 as SGDLS and CDR2 as YYNGEE. CDR3 length equals 15 residues. The V segment lost 3 bases and the J segment 6 bases; nucleotides outside the gene matches: 8. CDR3 sequence reads: CASSAPGLDLNEQFF. Here the CDR3 DNA reads TGTGCCAGCAGCGCCCCGGGACTAGACCTCAATGAGCAGTTCTTC.

This chain connects TRBV5-1 to TRBJ2-1, with no clear D. The germline gives CDR1 SGHRS, CDR2 YFSETQ. Between the trimmed V and J ends, which lost 1 base and 4 bases, there was a span of 9 bases. CDR3 length equals 14 residues. The CDR3 loop reads CASSLIYEYNEQFF. The DNA of the CDR3 is TGCGCCAGCAGCTTGATCTACGAATACAATGAGCAGTTCTTC. The full variable domain, rest sourced from reference TRBV5-1 and TRBJ2-1, is KAGVTQTPRYLIKTRGQQVTLSCSPISGHRSVSWYQQTPGQGLQFLFEYFSETQRNKGNFPGRFSGRQFSNSRSEMNVSTLELGDSALYLCASSLIYEYNEQFFGPGTRLTVL.

The V gene is TRBV25-1, the J gene TRBJ1-2; D is possibly TRBD1 (6 bases). V lost 8 bases and J 8 bases, leaving 18 bases between the germline ends. Germline V CDR1 and CDR2: MGHDK, SYGVNS. This CDR3 contains 13 residues. CDR3 nucleotide sequence: TGTGCCAGCCGGGACACTTTAAGGGAGGGCTACACCTTC. It codes for CASRDTLREGYTF.

The rearrangement uses TRBV3-1 (or the pseudogene TRBV3-2) and TRBJ2-2, with D perhaps TRBD1 (6 bases). Germline CDR1 LGHDT, CDR2 YNNKEL (reference sequence). V was clipped by 5 bases and J by 4 bases, with 14 bases between them. The CDR3 extends over 15 amino acids. This CDR3 reads CASSATGSPTGELFF. The DNA of the CDR3 is TGTGCCAGCAGCGCAACAGGGTCCCCCACCGGGGAGCTGTTTTTT.

This chain joins TRBV7-2 and TRBJ2-7; maybe TRBD1 (6 bases). The CDR3 is made up of 14 amino acids. CDR1 SGHTA and CDR2 FQGNSA come from the germline V gene. The ends were cut back, 3 bases at V and 2 bases at J, with 11 bases in the middle. CDR3 loop: CASSFQGFAYEQYF. CDR3 in DNA: TGTGCCAGCAGCTTTCAGGGGTTCGCCTACGAGCAGTACTTC.

The chain couples TRBV7-2 to TRBJ1-4; D may be TRBD1 (6 bases). The ends were cut back, 4 bases at V and 3 bases at J, with 9 bases in the middle. The germline CDR1 and CDR2 sequences are SGHTA and FQGNSA. The CDR3 spans 14 residues. Here the CDR3 DNA reads TGTGCCAGCAGCTCGGACAGCTCTAATGAAAAACTGTTTTTT. Its protein is CASSSDSSNEKLFF.

The chain joins TRBV6-5 to TRBJ1-5; 7 bases align to TRBD1. Germline V gene sequence: CDR1 MNHEY, CDR2 SVGAGI. This CDR3 is built from 12 residues. V lost 8 bases and J lost 5; bases outside the gene matches: 3. CDR3 loop: CASGQEYQPQHF. The CDR3, as DNA: TGTGCCAGCGGACAGGAATATCAGCCCCAGCATTTT.

The gene calls are TRBV5-1 and TRBJ2-1, with D maybe TRBD2 (6 bases). The CDR3 runs 16 residues. Germline V gene data show CDR1 as SGHRS and CDR2 as YFSETQ. Trimming pared 0 bases from V and 6 bases from J, leaving 16 bases between. This chain's CDR3 is CASSLAETRSGNEQFF. The CDR3 DNA follows: TGCGCCAGCAGCTTGGCGGAGACTAGGAGCGGCAATGAGCAGTTCTTC.

The table lists this clone with a count of one. The CDR3 region is CASSKYGNQPQHF. The CDR3 DNA reads as TGTGCCAGCAGCAAATATGGCAATCAGCCCCAGCATTTT. The chain uses TRBV5-6 and TRBJ1-5, with D unresolved. Trimming shortened V by 4 bases and J by 2 bases, and 7 bases separated the two germline ends. Per germline, CDR1 SGHDT and CDR2 YYEEEE. CDR3 length: 13 residues.

This chain connects TRBV27 to TRBJ1-1; a weak D match, TRBD1 (5 bases). The length of the CDR3 is 13 residues. The V gene's germline CDR1 is MNHEY and CDR2 SMNVEV (reference sequence). V was cut by 4 bases and J by 4 bases, with 10 bases left in between. The CDR3 bases are TGTGCCAGCAGTTCGGGGGGTCGCACTGAAGCTTTCTTT. Translating gives CASSSGGRTEAFF.

CDR3 sequence reads: CASSDRTLREQYF. In DNA, the CDR3 is TGTGCCAGCAGCGACAGGACTTTACGAGAGCAGTACTTC. The chain employs TRBV7-9 and TRBJ2-7, with D possibly matching TRBD1 (6 bases). Germline CDR1 SEHNR, CDR2 FQNEAQ (reference sequence). The CDR3 contains 13 residues. V was pared by 5 bases and J by 7 bases, with 15 bases between.

The chain employs TRBV28 and TRBJ1-2; 10 positions match TRBD1. This CDR3 comprises 14 residues. Germline values: CDR1 MDHEN, CDR2 SYDVKM. The trim removed 8 bases at V and 1 base at J, leaving 4 bases unmatched. In nucleotides, the CDR3 is TGTGCCAGCGGGACAGGGGCCAGTAACTATGGCTACACCTTC. This codes for CASGTGASNYGYTF.

This chain connects TRBV5-4 to TRBJ1-1; 8 bases align to TRBD1. CDR3 length: 15 amino acids. The trim removed 4 bases at V and 1 base at J, leaving 6 bases unmatched. Germline V gene lookup returns CDR1 SGHNT and CDR2 YYREEE (reference sequence). In DNA, the CDR3 is TGTGCCAGCAGCGCGGACAGGGCAGAGAACACTGAAGCTTTCTTT. Protein: CASSADRAENTEAFF.

The gene calls are TRBV6-5 and TRBJ1-6, with 9 bases that match TRBD1. The trim removed 11 bases at V and 9 bases at J, leaving 8 bases unmatched. Germline CDR1 reads MNHEY; CDR2 reads SVGAGI. This CDR3 is 13 amino acids long. The CDR3 sequence: CAVRDRDLSPLHF. CDR3 bases: TGTGCCGTCCGGGACAGGGACCTTTCACCCCTCCACTTT.

The V and J genes are TRBV18 and TRBJ2-7; D possibly corresponds to TRBD1 (7 bases). V gave up 6 bases and J gave up 6 bases, with 24 bases separating them. Germline lookup yields CDR1 KGHSH and CDR2 LQKENI. There are 16 residues in the CDR3. This CDR3 is CASSPAQGGPGFEQYF. CDR3 DNA sequence: TGTGCCAGCTCGCCAGCCCAGGGGGGTCCTGGCTTCGAGCAGTACTTC.

The CDR3 nucleotides read TGCAGCGTTGGACTCGGTGGCGGGGGCTACACCTTC. Translation gives CSVGLGGGGYTF. The V call is TRBV29-1, the J call TRBJ1-2; no clear D gene. Germline V gene data show CDR1 as SQVTM and CDR2 as ANQGSEA. CDR3 size: 12 residues. Trimming left V 4 bases short and J 8 bases short, with 14 bases between.

This sequence joins TRBV10-3 and TRBJ2-2; 7 nucleotides match TRBD1. The V segment lost 5 bases and the J segment 3 bases; nucleotides outside the gene matches: 3. Germline loops: CDR1 ENHRY, CDR2 SYGVKD. There are 14 residues in the CDR3. The CDR3 DNA reads as TGTGCCATCAGTCGGACAGGAGACACCGGGGAGCTGTTTTTT. Encoded protein: CAISRTGDTGELFF.